This entry concerns a single T cell receptor (beta chain). The data originate from a study of blood T cell repertoires in COVID-19. Overall study: From T cells, B-cell-depleted T cells, or PBMCs came the material, which was cDNA or gDNA.

Study processing details: It was from reference gene primer amplification that nucleated cell counts were estimated. The protocol was immunoSEQ multiplex PCR, while the TCRdb copy is restricted to in-frame clones and leaves out a portion. The V and J calls and clone size are taken from that table; D and trimming were inferred from the DNA. In the table there are about 280,000 clones, about 85% of which are singletons. Resolution of symptoms, clearance, or two negative PCRs was present in recovered Cohort 3 donors. There are 20 residues in the CDR3. Sequenced input: PBMCs or T cells enriched from blood (not recorded which). The sequence was collected from a woman aged 45 to 65 who had recovered from COVID-19. V usage is TRBV21-1 and J usage is TRBJ1-3; the table names TRBD1, a call not compared with the DNA. TRBV21-1 is designated a pseudogene. CDR3 in amino acids: CASSKTGLFGDKDPGNTIYF. CDR3 in DNA: TGTGCCAGCAGCAAAACAGGATTGTTCGGAGACAAAGACCCGGGAAACACCATATATTTT.